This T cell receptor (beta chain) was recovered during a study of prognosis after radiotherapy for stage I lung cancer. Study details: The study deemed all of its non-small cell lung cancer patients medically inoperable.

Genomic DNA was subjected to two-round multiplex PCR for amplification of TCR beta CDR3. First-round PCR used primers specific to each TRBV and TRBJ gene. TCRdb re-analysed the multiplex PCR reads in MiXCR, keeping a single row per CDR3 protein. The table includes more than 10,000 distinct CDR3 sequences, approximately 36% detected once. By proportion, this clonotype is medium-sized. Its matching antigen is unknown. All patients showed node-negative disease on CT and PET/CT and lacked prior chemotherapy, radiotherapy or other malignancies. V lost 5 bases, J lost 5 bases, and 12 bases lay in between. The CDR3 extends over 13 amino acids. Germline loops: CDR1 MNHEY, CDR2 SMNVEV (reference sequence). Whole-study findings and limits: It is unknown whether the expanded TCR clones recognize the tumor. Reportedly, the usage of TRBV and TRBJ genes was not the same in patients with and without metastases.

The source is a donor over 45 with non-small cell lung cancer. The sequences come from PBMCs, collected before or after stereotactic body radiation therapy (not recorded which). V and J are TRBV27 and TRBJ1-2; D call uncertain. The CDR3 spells CASSPSGGYGYTF. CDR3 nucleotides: TGTGCCAGCAGTCCATCGGGTGGTTATGGCTACACCTTC.